This TCR beta chain was observed in a study of T cell responses to AZD1222 COVID-19 vaccine. The CDR3 has 15 amino acids. V shed 4 bases and J 4 bases; nucleotides not matched to a gene: 8. CDR1 and CDR2 (germline): WSHSY, SAAADI. Generated by immunoSEQ multiplex PCR, the TCRdb table keeps only in-frame clones and is missing some. The data show around 99,000 clones, roughly 87% seen once. Study results and limitations: Samples come after the peak T cell response, not at day 14.

A remark on this clone: Its matching antigen is unknown.

The V and J genes are TRBV10-2 and TRBJ2-5; 8 bases agree with TRBD2. Sequenced here: peripheral blood, sampled on day 0 of AZD1222 vaccination. The receptor was derived from an adult in good health. CDR3 sequence: CASSVLDGGGETQYF. CDR3 sequence (DNA): TGCGCCAGCAGTGTGTTGGACGGGGGGGGAGAGACCCAGTACTTC.